A single sample gave rise to the 28 T cell receptor beta chains below, sequenced in a study of response to subunit inactivated influenza vaccine. TCRdb passed the RT-PCR reads through MiXCR, listing each CDR3 protein once. The sample has 150,000 to 200,000 distinct CDR3 sequences; 12% are singletons. This sample was also put to use in a study of T cells expressing NK-cell markers. According to that study: With UMIs, 5'RACE template switching was used to make TCR beta cDNA.

This sample comprised CD8+ T cells sorted from PBMCs, obtained 11 to 12 days after vaccination. The receptors were gathered from a man between 45 and 60 years old who received an inactivated influenza vaccine.

The CDR3: CSVGVGTEAFF. The CDR3, as DNA: TGCAGCGTTGGGGTTGGGACTGAAGCTTTCTTT. The rearrangement joins TRBV29-1 to TRBJ1-1; D remains unclear. Germline V gene lookup returns CDR1 SQVTM and CDR2 ANQGSEA. The CDR3 consists of 11 residues. Trimming removed 4 bases from V and 5 bases from J, with 8 bases in between.

The CDR3 protein is CATSDSYRGEETQYF. In DNA form, the CDR3 reads TGTGCCACCAGTGATTCCTACAGGGGCGAGGAGACCCAGTACTTC. The chain recombines TRBV24-1 with TRBJ2-5; 7 bases are shared with TRBD1. Germline trimming cut 2 bases from V and 5 bases from J; bases unmatched to any gene: 7. Germline V gives CDR1 KGHDR, CDR2 SFDVKD. The CDR3 spans 15 residues.

The rearrangement uses TRBV6-5 and TRBJ1-2, with a tentative D call TRBD1 (5 bases). Germline V gives CDR1 MNHEY, CDR2 SVGAGI. The CDR3 sequence is 15 residues long. The germline V and J ends were trimmed by 0 bases and 6 bases, with 14 bases remaining between them. The DNA of the CDR3 is TGTGCCAGCAGTTACTCCTTTAGGGGAGAGGATGGCTACACCTTC. This translates into CASSYSFRGEDGYTF.

The chain combines TRBV30 with TRBJ2-1; 8 nucleotides match TRBD1. CDR1 GTSNPN and CDR2 SVGIG come from the germline V gene (reference sequence). The CDR3 extends over 17 amino acids. V gave up 5 bases and J gave up 4 bases; unmatched junction bases: 16. This CDR3 reads CAWEGGTGYNLYNEQFF. As DNA, the CDR3 is TGTGCCTGGGAAGGGGGGACAGGCTATAACTTGTACAATGAGCAGTTCTTC.

Here the CDR3 reads CAWSTLGIEQYF. The CDR3 DNA reads as TGTGCCTGGAGTACATTAGGGATTGAGCAGTACTTC. The chain uses TRBV30 and TRBJ2-7; D remains ambiguous. The CDR3 covers 12 residues. Germline V gene data show CDR1 as GTSNPN and CDR2 as SVGIG (reference sequence). The V end lost 2 bases, the J end lost 7 bases, and 12 bases lay between the germline ends.

This clonotype was seen only a few times. The rearrangement links TRBV7-9 to TRBJ2-2, with D perhaps matching TRBD2 (5 bases). Per germline, CDR1 SEHNR and CDR2 FQNEAQ (reference sequence). The CDR3 has 15 residues. V was trimmed by 7 bases and J by 6 bases, leaving 18 bases between them. CDR3 nucleotides: TGTGCCAGCACCAAGAGGGCCGACTTGGCCGGGGAGCTGTTTTTT. Its translation: CASTKRADLAGELFF.

The sample holds a few counts of this clonotype. The CDR3 region has the DNA TGCGCCAGCAGCCAAGATGGTAGTACCGGAAAAAATGAGCAGTTCTTC. Its protein product is CASSQDGSTGKNEQFF. The V call is TRBV4-3, the J call TRBJ2-1; D is unresolved. This CDR3 has 16 residues. Germline V gene sequence: CDR1 LGHNA, CDR2 YSLEER. V lost 0 bases, J lost 7 bases, and 16 bases lay in between.

This chain links TRBV3-1 with TRBJ1-5; a possible D gene is TRBD1 (5 bases). Per the germline V gene, CDR1 is LGHDT and CDR2 is YNNKEL (reference sequence). V lost 1 base, J lost 9 bases, and 16 bases lay in between. The CDR3 runs to 15 residues. The CDR3 region has the DNA TGTGCCAGCAGCCAAGGGGGGGGTGAGGGATGGCCCCAGCATTTT. It encodes CASSQGGGEGWPQHF.

This sequence joins TRBV20-1 and TRBJ2-1; the D gene is possibly TRBD2 (6 bases). The V and J ends lost 0 bases and 1 base respectively, with 13 bases between them. The CDR3 length is 16 residues. Germline CDR1 DFQATT, CDR2 SNEGSKA (reference sequence). The CDR3 loop is CSARETAGTSYNEQFF. The CDR3 DNA sequence: TGCAGTGCTAGAGAAACCGCGGGAACTTCCTACAATGAGCAGTTCTTC.

This clonotype was counted between two and nine times. J is TRBJ2-1 and V is TRBV18, with 11 bases fitting TRBD2. Per germline, CDR1 KGHSH and CDR2 LQKENI. CDR3 length equals 18 residues. The junction had 10 bases not matched to a gene; V was cut back by 2 bases and J by 4 bases. Here the CDR3 DNA reads TGTGCCAGCTCACCAGAAACCCGGACTAGCGGGCCGTACAATGAGCAGTTCTTC. Amino acid sequence: CASSPETRTSGPYNEQFF.

This clonotype has a count of ten or more. The CDR3: CASSYGAASTDTQYF. The DNA of the CDR3 is TGTGCCAGCAGTTACGGAGCAGCCAGCACAGATACGCAGTATTTT. The chain joins TRBV6-5 to TRBJ2-3; D gene unclear. Per the germline V gene, CDR1 is MNHEY and CDR2 is SVGAGI. The CDR3 consists of 15 residues. Trimming pared 2 bases from V and 0 bases from J, leaving 9 bases between.

This clonotype has at least ten counts. The chain couples TRBV10-1 to TRBJ2-2; TRBD2 is a possible D gene (6 bases). V shed 8 bases and J shed 2 bases, with 9 bases lying between them. This CDR3 has 13 amino acids. Germline CDR1 is WNHNN and CDR2 is SYGVQD (reference sequence). The DNA for the CDR3 is TGCGCCAGCGGGGGGACCAACACCGGGGAGCTGTTTTTT. Protein sequence: CASGGTNTGELFF.

A remark on this clonotype: The germline gene is not matched at one end of the junction; a read error may be the cause. This chain links TRBV12-3 or TRBV12-4 with TRBJ2-3, with 11 bases that match TRBD1. The CDR3 length is 17 residues. The CDR3: CASSSPPWTGGTDTHYF. In DNA form, the CDR3 reads TGTGCCAGCAGTTCTCCGCCCTGGACAGGGGGCACAGATACGCACTATTTT.

The chain recombines TRBV15 with TRBJ1-2, with a tentative D call TRBD1 (5 bases). Germline V gene lookup returns CDR1 LNHNV and CDR2 YYDKDF (reference sequence). Between the trimmed V and J ends, which lost 1 base and 2 bases, there was a span of 5 bases. The CDR3 is made up of 13 amino acids. The CDR3 loop reads CATSRGTNYGYTF. For the CDR3, the DNA is TGTGCCACCAGCAGAGGGACAAACTATGGCTACACCTTC.

This clonotype was detected once. This chain connects TRBV5-1 to TRBJ2-7; 7 bases agree with TRBD2. The junction had 9 bases not matched to a gene; V was cut back by 0 bases and J by 3 bases. Germline V lookup: CDR1 SGHRS, CDR2 YFSETQ. CDR3 length equals 16 residues. In nucleotides, the CDR3 is TGCGCCAGCAGCTTGGGCTCCGGGCGGGAGTTCTACGAGCAGTACTTC. Encoded protein: CASSLGSGREFYEQYF.

There are many counts of this clonotype. The chain links TRBV29-1 to TRBJ2-3, with D unresolved. Looked up from germline, CDR1 is SQVTM and CDR2 is ANQGSEA. CDR3 length: 15 residues. Trimming left V 7 bases short and J 1 base short, with 18 bases between. CDR3 DNA: TGCAGCGGGCAGGTCTATTTTCGCGGCACAGATACGCAGTATTTT. Translation gives CSGQVYFRGTDTQYF.

J is TRBJ2-7 and V is TRBV4-2; 11 nucleotides line up with TRBD2. Germline CDR1 is LGHNA and CDR2 is YNFKEQ. The junction had 6 bases not matched to a gene; V was cut back by 3 bases and J by 2 bases. This CDR3 has 16 residues. The CDR3 nucleotides are TGTGCCAGCAGCCAGGATCCTAGCGGGGGGACCTACGAGCAGTACTTC. This sequence encodes CASSQDPSGGTYEQYF.

The chain uses TRBV6-7 and TRBJ1-4, with a weak D call TRBD1 (5 bases). TRBV6-7 is identified as an open reading frame with a role that is uncertain. Trimming pared 0 bases from V and 4 bases from J, leaving 12 bases between. The CDR3 is 16 amino acids. CDR3 coding DNA: TGTGCCAGCAGTTACTCGAAGGGGCCCCGTAATGAAAAACTGTTTTTT. It yields the protein CASSYSKGPRNEKLFF.

The chain links TRBV7-7 to TRBJ2-5; unclear D gene. V lost 5 bases and J lost 1, with 11 bases in between. This CDR3 contains 14 residues. The germline gives CDR1 SSHAT, CDR2 FNYEAQ (reference sequence). The CDR3 region has the DNA TGTGCCAGCAGCCCCTACATCTTCCAAGAGACCCAGTACTTC. As protein: CASSPYIFQETQYF. Supplemented by reference TRBV7-7 and TRBJ2-5, the full variable domain reads GAGVSQSPRYKVTKRGQDVTLRCDPISSHATLYWYQQALGQGPEFLTYFNYEAQPDKSGLPSDRFSAERPEGSISTLTIQRTEQRDSAMYRCASSPYIFQETQYFGPGTRLLVL.

This clonotype has more than one count but fewer than ten. The chain links TRBV13 to TRBJ1-2, with TRBD1 identical over 9 bases. After removal of 5 bases from V and 7 bases from J, the junction contained 11 bases not matched to a gene. The germline CDR1 and CDR2 sequences are PRHDT and FYEKMQ (reference sequence). The CDR3 loop spans 15 amino acids. The CDR3 DNA follows: TGTGCCAGCAGCGAAACAGCGGACAGGGGTTCTGGCTACACCTTC. It is translated as CASSETADRGSGYTF.

This clonotype was seen more than once but under ten times. CDR3 bases: TGTGCCAGCAGTCCCCGACAGGGTTGGGAGACCCAGTACTTC. This encodes CASSPRQGWETQYF. The chain is built from TRBV12-3 or TRBV12-4 and TRBJ2-5, with 7 bases lining up with TRBD1. CDR3 length: 14 amino acids. Trimming removed 5 bases from V and 5 bases from J; junction bases left unmatched: 8.

V usage is TRBV30 and J usage is TRBJ1-3, with D perhaps TRBD1 (5 bases). The CDR3 contains 15 residues. Trimming left V 0 bases short and J 0 bases short, with 9 bases between. CDR1 GTSNPN and CDR2 SVGIG come from the germline V gene (reference sequence). CDR3 coding DNA: TGTGCCTGGAGTGTATTGGGGGTCTCTGGAAACACCATATATTTT. Its protein is CAWSVLGVSGNTIYF. The complete variable domain, with remaining parts taken from reference TRBV30 and TRBJ1-3, reads SQTIHQWPATLVQPVGSPLSLECTVEGTSNPNLYWYRQAAGRGLQLLFYSVGIGQISSEVPQNLSASRPQDRQFILSSKKLLLSDSGFYLCAWSVLGVSGNTIYFGEGSWLTVV.

The sample holds many counts of this clonotype. The chain employs TRBV29-1 and TRBJ2-3; 9 bases match TRBD2. V was clipped by 2 bases and J by 4 bases; unmatched bases: 7. In germline, CDR1 is SQVTM, CDR2 ANQGSEA. The CDR3 totals 15 residues. The CDR3 sequence: CSVEPTSGYPDTQYF. As DNA, the CDR3 is TGCAGCGTTGAACCTACTAGCGGGTACCCAGATACGCAGTATTTT.

This clonotype occurred a few times. The CDR3 DNA reads as TGCGCCAGCAGCCAACGTGGGGAACTCTACGAGCAGTACTTC. Protein sequence: CASSQRGELYEQYF. The chain is built from TRBV4-1 and TRBJ2-7; D is ambiguous. The CDR3 totals 14 residues. CDR1 and CDR2 (germline): MGHRA, YSYEKL. The ends were cut back, 2 bases at V and 3 bases at J, with 11 bases in the middle.

This clonotype turned up a few times. The chain uses TRBV28 and TRBJ2-2; D not certain. V lost 7 bases to trimming and J lost 4 bases, with 22 bases between them. Germline CDR1 reads MDHEN; CDR2 reads SYDVKM. There are 17 residues in the CDR3. The CDR3 bases are TGTGCCAGCACTTGGGCCCGCCTTTTTTCGGCCACCGGGGAGCTGTTTTTT. Its protein product is CASTWARLFSATGELFF.

The chain employs TRBV3-1 and TRBJ2-7; D may be TRBD1 or TRBD2 (5 bases each). CDR3 size: 14 residues. Trimming took 1 base from V and 6 from J, leaving 13 bases between them. CDR1 and CDR2 from the germline V gene are LGHDT and YNNKEL (reference sequence). The CDR3 protein is CASSQGFGGSEQYF. The CDR3 region has the DNA TGTGCCAGCAGCCAAGGATTTGGGGGTTCCGAGCAGTACTTC.

J is TRBJ2-3 and V is TRBV9, with TRBD2 matching over 9 bases. Germline V gene lookup returns CDR1 SGDLS and CDR2 YYNGEE. The J segment lost 4 bases and the V segment lost 4 bases, leaving 13 bases of the junction unmatched. This CDR3 is 17 amino acids long. As DNA, the CDR3 is TGTGCCAGCAGCCATCGGACAGACGGGACTAGCCCAGATACGCAGTATTTT. As protein: CASSHRTDGTSPDTQYF.

Only a few counts were recorded for this clonotype. The chain has TRBV28 and TRBJ2-3; D is uncertain. V was trimmed by 7 bases and J by 2 bases, leaving 13 bases between them. The germline V gene has CDR1 MDHEN and CDR2 SYDVKM. The CDR3 is made up of 14 amino acids. The CDR3 loop is CASKNYRLTDTQYF. The CDR3 coding sequence is TGTGCCAGCAAGAATTACAGACTCACAGATACGCAGTATTTT.